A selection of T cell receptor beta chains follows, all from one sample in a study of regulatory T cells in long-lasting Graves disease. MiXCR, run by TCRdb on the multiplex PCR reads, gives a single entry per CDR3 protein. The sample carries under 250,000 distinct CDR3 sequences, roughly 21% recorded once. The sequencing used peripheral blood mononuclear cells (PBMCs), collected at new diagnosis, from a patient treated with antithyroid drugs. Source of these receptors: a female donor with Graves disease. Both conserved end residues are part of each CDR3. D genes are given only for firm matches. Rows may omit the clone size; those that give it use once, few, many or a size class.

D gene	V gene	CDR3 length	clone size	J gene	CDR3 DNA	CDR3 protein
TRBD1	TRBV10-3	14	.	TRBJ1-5	TGTGCCACGGGGACAGGGATTAGCAATCAGCCCCAGCATTTT	CATGTGISNQPQHF
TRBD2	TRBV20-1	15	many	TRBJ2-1	TGCAGTGCACCTTCACTAGCGGGGGGGTACAATGAGCAGTTCTTC	CSAPSLAGGYNEQFF
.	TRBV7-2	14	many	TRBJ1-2	TGTGCCAGCAGCTCATACGACAGCCTCTATGGCTACACCTTC	CASSSYDSLYGYTF
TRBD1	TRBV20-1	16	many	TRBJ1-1	TGCAGTGCTAGAGATCCCACAGGGGGCATTTACACTGAAGCTTTCTTT	CSARDPTGGIYTEAFF
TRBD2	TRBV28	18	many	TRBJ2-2	TGTGCCAGCAGTTTATCCCCCAAGCGGGAGAGGGACACCGGGGAGCTGTTTTTT	CASSLSPKRERDTGELFF
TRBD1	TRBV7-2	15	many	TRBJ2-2	TGTGCCAGCAGCTTAGTAGGACAGGGTACCGGGGAGCTGTTTTTT	CASSLVGQGTGELFF
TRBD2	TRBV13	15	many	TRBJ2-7	TGTGCCAGCAGCTGGGGAACTAGCGGGAGAAACGAGCAGTACTTC	CASSWGTSGRNEQYF
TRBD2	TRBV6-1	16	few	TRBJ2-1	TGTGCCAGCAGAGCCGGACTAGCGGGGGGGGTCAATGAGCAGTTCTTC	CASRAGLAGGVNEQFF
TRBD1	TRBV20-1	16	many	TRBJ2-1	TGCAGTGCAAGAGACCCTGACAGGGACGCCTACAATGAGCAGTTCTTC	CSARDPDRDAYNEQFF
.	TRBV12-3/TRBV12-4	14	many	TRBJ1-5	TGTGCCAGCAGGTATACAGGTCTGAATCAGCCCCAGCATTTT	CASRYTGLNQPQHF
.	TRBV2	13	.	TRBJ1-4	TGTGCCAGCAGAGGTGGGACTAATGAAAAACTGTTTTTT	CASRGGTNEKLFF
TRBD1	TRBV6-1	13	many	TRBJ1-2	TGTGCCAGCAGAACGGGACAGGGGGATGGCTACACCTTC	CASRTGQGDGYTF
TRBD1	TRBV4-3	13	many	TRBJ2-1	TGCGCCAGCAGCCAAGAGCTCCGGGACAGGCAGTTCTTC	CASSQELRDRQFF
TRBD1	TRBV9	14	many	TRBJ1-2	TGTGCCAGCAGCGTAGAGGACAGGAACTATGGCTACACCTTC	CASSVEDRNYGYTF
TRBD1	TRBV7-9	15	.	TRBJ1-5	TGTGCCAGCAGCCCTGGGACAGGCCACAATCAGCCCCAGCATTTT	CASSPGTGHNQPQHF
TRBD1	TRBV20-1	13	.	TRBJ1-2	TGCAGTACACCGACAGGGGGCCTCTATGGCTACACCTTC	CSTPTGGLYGYTF
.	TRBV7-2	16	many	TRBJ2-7	TGTGCCAGCAGCCCCCGCGTCCGGACTGGAACCTACGAGCAGTACTTC	CASSPRVRTGTYEQYF
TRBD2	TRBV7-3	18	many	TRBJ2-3	TGTGCCAGCAGCTTACGACCCCGGACTAGCGGGACCGCAGATACGCAGTATTTT	CASSLRPRTSGTADTQYF
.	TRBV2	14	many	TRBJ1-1	TGTGCCAGCAGTGAGGGACGTACTAACACTGAAGCTTTCTTT	CASSEGRTNTEAFF
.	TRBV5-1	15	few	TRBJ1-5	TGTGCCAGCACCCTGAGCCCGGATTATTGGAGGCCCCAGCATTTT	CASTLSPDYWRPQHF
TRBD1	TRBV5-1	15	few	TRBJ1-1	TGCGCCAGCAGCGGGGGACAGGGGGCGCGTACTGAAGCTTTCTTT	CASSGGQGARTEAFF
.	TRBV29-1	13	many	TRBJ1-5	TGCAGCGACGCACCCGGGCGAGAGGAGCCCCAGCATTTT	CSDAPGREEPQHF
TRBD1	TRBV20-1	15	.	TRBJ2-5	TGCAGTGCTAGCACGCACCAGGGGGCCGGGGAGACCCAGTACTTC	CSASTHQGAGETQYF
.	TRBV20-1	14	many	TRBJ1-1	TGCAGTGCTAGTAGGGGCAACATGAACACTGAAGCTTTCTTT	CSASRGNMNTEAFF
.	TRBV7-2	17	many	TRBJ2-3	TGTGCCAGCAGCTTAGTCTTTGCGGCAACTAGCACAGATACGCAGTATTTT	CASSLVFAATSTDTQYF
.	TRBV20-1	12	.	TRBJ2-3	TGCAGTGCCGCCCAGGTGAGGGATACGCAGTATTTT	CSAAQVRDTQYF
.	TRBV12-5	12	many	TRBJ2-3	TGTGCTAGTGGTAAAACTAGTGGTACGCAGTATTTT	CASGKTSGTQYF
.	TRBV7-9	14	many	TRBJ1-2	TGTGCCAGCAGCTACCTAGGACCCGGCGGTGGCTACACCTTC	CASSYLGPGGGYTF
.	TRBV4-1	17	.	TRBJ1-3	TGCGCCAGCAGCCAAGATCCCCTTAGGGCTACTGGAAACACCATATATTTT	CASSQDPLRATGNTIYF
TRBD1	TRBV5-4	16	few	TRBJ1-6	TGTGCCAGCAGCTTACCCCCGGGACAGAATAATTCACCCCTCCACTTT	CASSLPPGQNNSPLHF
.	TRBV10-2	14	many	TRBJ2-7	TGCGCCAGCAGTGAGTCCAGGGGATTAGGCGAGCAGTACTTC	CASSESRGLGEQYF
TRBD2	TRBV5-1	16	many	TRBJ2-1	TGCGCCAGCAGCCGGGAGGGTAGCGGGGCCTCGGGTGAGCAGTTCTTC	CASSREGSGASGEQFF
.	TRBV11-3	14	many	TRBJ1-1	TGTGCCAGCAGCTTAATTGGGGTAAACACTGAAGCTTTCTTT	CASSLIGVNTEAFF
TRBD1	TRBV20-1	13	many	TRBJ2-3	TGCAGTGTCCTATACAGGGGGCCAGATACGCAGTATTTT	CSVLYRGPDTQYF
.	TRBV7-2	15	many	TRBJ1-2	TGTGCCAGCAGCCCCGACGGGTCTCAGAACTATGGCTACACCTTC	CASSPDGSQNYGYTF
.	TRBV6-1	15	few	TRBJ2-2	TGTGCCAGCAGTGGTAGGGGTCACGAGGGCGGGGAGCTGTTTTTT	CASSGRGHEGGELFF
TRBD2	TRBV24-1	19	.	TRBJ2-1	TGTGCCACCAGTGATTCTGCCGAGGGACTAGCGGCCTCCTACAATGAGCAGTTCTTC	CATSDSAEGLAASYNEQFF
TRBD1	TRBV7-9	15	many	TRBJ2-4	TGTGCCAGCAGCTCTACAGGGGCTACCAAAAACATTCAGTACTTC	CASSSTGATKNIQYF
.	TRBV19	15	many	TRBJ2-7	TGTGCCAGTAGTAGGACTCAGATACCGGGGCGCGAGCAGTACTTC	CASSRTQIPGREQYF
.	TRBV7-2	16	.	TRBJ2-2	TGTGCCAGCAGGAAAACTTGGACAGGCGACACCGGGGGGCTGTTTTTT	CASRKTWTGDTGGLFF
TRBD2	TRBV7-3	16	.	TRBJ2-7	TGTGCCAGCAGCCCCAGGACTAGCGGGGGACCCTACGAGCAGTACTTC	CASSPRTSGGPYEQYF
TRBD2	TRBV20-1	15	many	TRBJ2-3	TGCAGTGCTAGAACTAGCGGGGGGGCGGCCGATACGCAGTATTTT	CSARTSGGAADTQYF
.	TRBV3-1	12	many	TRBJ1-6	TGTGCCAGCAGCCAATATAATTCACCCCTCCACTTT	CASSQYNSPLHF
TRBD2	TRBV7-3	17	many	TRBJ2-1	TGTGCCAGCAGCGACACACTAGCGGGAGGGCCCATTGGTGAGCAGTTCTTC	CASSDTLAGGPIGEQFF
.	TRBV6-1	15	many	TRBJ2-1	TGTGCCAGCAGTGACACAGGTCTCTCCTACAATGAGCAGTTCTTC	CASSDTGLSYNEQFF